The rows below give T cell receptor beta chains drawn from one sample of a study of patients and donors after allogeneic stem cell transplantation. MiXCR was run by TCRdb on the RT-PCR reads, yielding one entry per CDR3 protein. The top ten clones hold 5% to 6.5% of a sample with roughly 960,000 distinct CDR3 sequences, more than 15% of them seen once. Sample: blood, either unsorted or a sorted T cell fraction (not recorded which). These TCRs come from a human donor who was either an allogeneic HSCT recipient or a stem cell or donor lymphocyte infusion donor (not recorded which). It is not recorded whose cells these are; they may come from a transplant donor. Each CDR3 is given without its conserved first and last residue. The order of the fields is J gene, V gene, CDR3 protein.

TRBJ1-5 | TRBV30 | AWSTGTGLNQPQH
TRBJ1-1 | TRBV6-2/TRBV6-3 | ASSYPRGEAF
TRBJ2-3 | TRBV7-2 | ASSWAPRSTDTQY
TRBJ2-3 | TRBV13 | ASSLRQRRDTQY
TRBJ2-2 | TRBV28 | ASSPIPLPGTGGGELF
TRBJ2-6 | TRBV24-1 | ATSVGDPGANVLT
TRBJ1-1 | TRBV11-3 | ASSLAATEAF
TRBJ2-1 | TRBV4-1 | ASSQGGSGSTYNEQF
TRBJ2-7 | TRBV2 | ASSGRLAGNTYEQY
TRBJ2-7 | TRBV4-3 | ASSQVLRVPSYEQY
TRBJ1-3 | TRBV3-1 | ASSHKGERTSGNTIY
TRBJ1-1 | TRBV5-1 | ASSPTRENTEAF
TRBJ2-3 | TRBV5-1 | ASRTGVTDTQY
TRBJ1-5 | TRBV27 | ASSLRRTGNQPQH
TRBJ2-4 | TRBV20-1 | SARDGLAGGNIQY
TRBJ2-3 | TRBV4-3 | ASSHLTGGDTQY
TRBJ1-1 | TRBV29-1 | SARTDNTEAF
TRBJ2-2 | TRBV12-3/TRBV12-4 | ASRGQGTGELF
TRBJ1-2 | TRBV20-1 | SARLGGDYT
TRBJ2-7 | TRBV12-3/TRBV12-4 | ASSPVGGRYEQY
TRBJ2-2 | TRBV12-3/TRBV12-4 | ASSNTGRNGELF
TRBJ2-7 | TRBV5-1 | ASSLGGSGFTYEQY
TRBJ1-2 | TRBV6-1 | ASSGYPDRPSNYGYT
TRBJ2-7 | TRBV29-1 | SAKDRASSYEQY
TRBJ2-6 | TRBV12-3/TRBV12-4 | ASSLVSGANVLT
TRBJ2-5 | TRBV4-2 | ASSQGPGGETQY
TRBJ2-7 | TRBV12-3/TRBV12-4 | ASATGELLEQY
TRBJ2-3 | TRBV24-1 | ATSDRGAPPPDTQY
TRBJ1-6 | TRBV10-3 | AISTRLASQDSPLH
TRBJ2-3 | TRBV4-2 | ASSHGSAADTQY
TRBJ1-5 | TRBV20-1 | SAQRVVQPQH
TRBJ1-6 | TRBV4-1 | ASSQGSGGYSPLH
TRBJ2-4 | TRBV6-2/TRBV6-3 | ASSYPAGVGNIQY
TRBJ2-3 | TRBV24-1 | ATSDFGERDTQY
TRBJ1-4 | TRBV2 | ASLFLAGTDEKLF
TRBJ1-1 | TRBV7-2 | ASSLDAGEAF
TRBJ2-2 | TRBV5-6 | ASSSEGLAGGWTGELF